Each of the 30 T cell receptor beta chains below was sequenced from the same sample in a study of T cell clones after liver transplantation. Assay: immunoSEQ multiplex PCR; the TCRdb copy retains only in-frame clones and omits some. The table records tens of thousands of clones, around 84% of them present only once. The material was CD4+ T cells from blood, obtained less than 50 months after liver transplant. The receptor set was obtained from a human patient who received a liver transplant. The graft donor may be the source of some T cells.

J is TRBJ2-7 and V is TRBV15; D unresolved. The CDR3 contains 12 residues. Germline values: CDR1 LNHNV, CDR2 YYDKDF (reference sequence). V lost 2 bases, J lost 5 bases, and 7 bases lay in between. CDR3 DNA sequence: TGTGCCACCAGCAGAAATTTTGACGAGCAGTACTTC. Translated, it gives CATSRNFDEQYF.

This chain links TRBV5-6 with TRBJ1-2; D is unresolved. The CDR3 runs to 13 residues. Trimming stripped 0 bases from V and 5 bases from J, with 8 bases between. The germline V gene encodes CDR1 SGHDT and CDR2 YYEEEE. CDR3 residues: CASSLGARYGYTF. DNA of the CDR3: TGTGCCAGCAGCTTGGGCGCGAGATATGGCTACACCTTC.

This rearrangement joins TRBV6-5 to TRBJ2-7; TRBD2 aligns across 10 bases. The germline V gene encodes CDR1 MNHEY and CDR2 SVGAGI. J was trimmed by 7 bases and V by 4 bases; bases with no gene match: 1. The CDR3 spans 12 residues. For the CDR3, the DNA is TGTGCCAGCAGTTCGACTAGCGGGGAGCAGTACTTC. Amino acids: CASSSTSGEQYF.

V is TRBV4-3 and J is TRBJ2-1; maybe TRBD2 (5 bases). The CDR3 is 15 residues long. Trimming left V 0 bases short and J 6 bases short, with 12 bases between. The germline CDR1 and CDR2 sequences are LGHNA and YSLEER. The CDR3 coding sequence is TGCGCCAGCAGCCAAGATTCAGAAGCGGTCAATGAGCAGTTCTTC. Amino acids: CASSQDSEAVNEQFF.

V usage is TRBV7-9 and J usage is TRBJ1-2; 8 bases align to TRBD1. Unmatched junction bases numbered 6, after V lost 5 bases and J lost 4 bases. CDR3 length equals 14 residues. CDR1 and CDR2 (germline): SEHNR, FQNEAQ (reference sequence). CDR3 loop: CASSPRQGRYGYTF. Here the CDR3 DNA reads TGTGCCAGCAGCCCCCGACAGGGGCGCTATGGCTACACCTTC.

This chain joins TRBV18 and TRBJ2-3, with 9 bases matching TRBD1. Trimming took 2 bases from V and 5 from J; bases not matched to a gene: 5. The germline V gene encodes CDR1 KGHSH and CDR2 LQKENI. This CDR3 comprises 15 residues. For the CDR3, the DNA is TGTGCCAGCTCACCAGCTGGACAGGGGAAAGATACGCAGTATTTT. Translating it yields CASSPAGQGKDTQYF.

The chain links TRBV29-1 to TRBJ1-5, with D maybe TRBD1 (5 bases). Trimming took off 4 bases at V and 5 bases at J, with 9 bases between the two ends. Germline CDR1 reads SQVTM; CDR2 reads ANQGSEA. CDR3 length: 12 amino acids. CDR3 bases: TGCAGCGTTGCAGGGATAGATCAGCCCCAGCATTTT. Its translation: CSVAGIDQPQHF.

This chain links TRBV4-2 with TRBJ1-6, with D possibly matching TRBD1 (5 bases). Trimming removed 7 bases from V and 7 bases from J, with 11 bases in between. This CDR3 spans 13 amino acids. Germline CDR1 LGHNA, CDR2 YNFKEQ. In DNA, the CDR3 is TGTGCCAGCAACCGGGACCCAAATTCACCCCTCCACTTT. Translation: CASNRDPNSPLHF.

In this sample, this clone turned up a few times. The chain couples TRBV7-9 to TRBJ1-2; D possibly corresponds to TRBD1 (5 bases). The ends were cut back, 2 bases at V and 6 bases at J, with 13 bases in the middle. The CDR3 loop spans 14 amino acids. Germline values: CDR1 SEHNR, CDR2 FQNEAQ (reference sequence). CDR3 residues: CASSLMAGNHGYTF. As DNA, the CDR3 is TGTGCCAGCAGCTTAATGGCAGGGAACCATGGCTACACCTTC.

The chain has TRBV18 and TRBJ1-1; D call uncertain. The V end was cut by 3 bases, the J end by 1 base, with 9 bases between. CDR1 is KGHSH and CDR2 is LQKENI in the germline V gene. This CDR3 contains 14 residues. The CDR3 region has the DNA TGTGCCAGCTCACCCCCTGGGAAGAACACTGAAGCTTTCTTT. Amino acid sequence: CASSPPGKNTEAFF.

The chain joins TRBV9 to TRBJ2-5; TRBD1 is a possible D gene (6 bases). With 4 bases removed from V and 4 bases from J, the gap between germline ends came to 17 bases. Germline-derived CDR1 and CDR2 are SGDLS and YYNGEE. The CDR3 length is 15 residues. CDR3: CASSPSTGLAETQYF. CDR3 sequence (DNA): TGTGCCAGCAGCCCCTCAACAGGGTTAGCAGAGACCCAGTACTTC.

This chain uses TRBV5-4 with TRBJ2-5, with 8 bases lining up with TRBD1. J gave up 4 bases and V 3 bases, and 2 bases lay outside the gene matches. Germline V gene sequence: CDR1 SGHNT, CDR2 YYREEE (reference sequence). The CDR3 has 13 residues. CDR3 amino acids: CASSSGGAETQYF. The CDR3 DNA reads TGTGCCAGCAGCTCAGGGGGCGCAGAGACCCAGTACTTC. Complete variable domain (other parts from reference TRBV5-4 and TRBJ2-5): ETGVTQSPTHLIKTRGQQVTLRCSSQSGHNTVSWYQQALGQGPQFIFQYYREEENGRGNFPPRFSGLQFPNYSSELNVNALELDDSALYLCASSSGGAETQYFGPGTRLLVL.

The chain has TRBV4-3 and TRBJ2-5; D is uncertain. The germline CDR1 and CDR2 sequences are LGHNA and YSLEER. V dropped 5 bases and J dropped 7 bases, with 14 bases sitting between them. The CDR3 has 13 amino acids. CDR3 DNA sequence: TGCGCCAGCAGCTTAGACCGCTTCGGGACCCAGTACTTC. Protein sequence: CASSLDRFGTQYF.

The chain carries TRBV19 and TRBJ2-2, with 11 bases that match TRBD1. The germline gives CDR1 LNHDA, CDR2 SQIVND (reference sequence). The CDR3 runs to 16 residues. The ends lost 4 bases at V and 7 bases at J; junction bases unmatched: 8. The CDR3 DNA sequence: TGTGCCAGTAGTACAAATGGACAGGGGGCTGTCGGGGAGCTGTTTTTT. Translated, it gives CASSTNGQGAVGELFF.

This chain uses TRBV6-6 with TRBJ1-2; D may be TRBD1 (5 bases). Germline assignment: CDR1 MNHNY and CDR2 SVGAGI (reference sequence). The CDR3 is made up of 16 amino acids. Trimming left V 2 bases short and J 4 bases short, with 17 bases between. As DNA, the CDR3 is TGTGCCAGCAGTTACCAGTCCGGGGCCGTTCTCTATGGCTACACCTTC. The encoded protein is CASSYQSGAVLYGYTF.

This clone was detected a few times. The chain has TRBV9 and TRBJ2-1, with D possibly matching TRBD2 (6 bases). The CDR3 length is 14 residues. The germline gives CDR1 SGDLS, CDR2 YYNGEE. Trimming took 6 bases from V and 3 from J, leaving 13 bases between them. The CDR3 here is CASNGGKIYNEQFF. CDR3 DNA: TGTGCCAGCAACGGGGGAAAGATCTACAATGAGCAGTTCTTC. Combining the CDR3 with reference TRBV9 and TRBJ2-1 gives the whole variable domain DSGVTQTPKHLITATGQRVTLRCSPRSGDLSVYWYQQSLDQGLQFLIQYYNGEERAKGNILERFSAQQFPDLHSELNLSSLELGDSALYFCASNGGKIYNEQFFGPGTRLTVL.

This clone has ten or more counts. This chain connects TRBV5-6 to TRBJ2-7; 8 bases map to TRBD1. The CDR3 is 13 amino acids. Germline CDR1 reads SGHDT; CDR2 reads YYEEEE. Unmatched junction bases numbered 6, after V lost 6 bases and J lost 4 bases. The CDR3 region is CASTWTGSYEQYF. The CDR3 DNA reads TGTGCCAGCACCTGGACAGGGAGTTACGAGCAGTACTTC.

This sequence joins TRBV4-1 and TRBJ1-6; no clear D gene. This CDR3 contains 11 residues. V was cut by 3 bases and J by 12 bases, with 6 bases left in between. Germline V lookup: CDR1 MGHRA, CDR2 YSYEKL. In DNA form, the CDR3 reads TGCGCCAGCAGCCAGCTAGGACCCCTCCACTTT. It is translated as CASSQLGPLHF.

The chain employs TRBV13 and TRBJ1-1; TRBD1 aligns across 7 bases. Germline loops: CDR1 PRHDT, CDR2 FYEKMQ (reference sequence). CDR3 length: 14 amino acids. Germline trimming cut 6 bases from V and 0 bases from J; bases unmatched to any gene: 4. This CDR3 reads CASRRDSMNTEAFF. CDR3 bases: TGTGCCAGCAGGAGGGACAGCATGAACACTGAAGCTTTCTTT. Full variable domain (remainder filled in from reference TRBV13 and TRBJ1-1): AAGVIQSPRHLIKEKRETATLKCYPIPRHDTVYWYQQGPGQDPQFLISFYEKMQSDKGSIPDRFSAQQFSDYHSELNMSSLELGDSALYFCASRRDSMNTEAFFGQGTRLTVV.

The rearrangement uses TRBV5-4 and TRBJ2-1, with 8 bases matching TRBD2. Germline assignment: CDR1 SGHNT and CDR2 YYREEE (reference sequence). The V segment lost 1 base and the J segment 8 bases; nucleotides outside the gene matches: 14. The CDR3 totals 17 residues. The CDR3 spells CASSLLGSGVGNDEQFF. In DNA form, the CDR3 reads TGTGCCAGCAGCTTGCTGGGTAGCGGGGTCGGGAATGATGAGCAGTTCTTC.

The rearrangement joins TRBV2 to TRBJ1-1; no definite D call. The CDR3 loop spans 13 amino acids. Germline lookup yields CDR1 SNHLY and CDR2 FYNNEI. V was cut by 7 bases and J by 4 bases, with 13 bases left in between. The CDR3 bases are TGTGCCAGCAAAATGGGCCAATTCACTGAAGCTTTCTTT. Translated, it gives CASKMGQFTEAFF.

The rearrangement uses TRBV20-1 and TRBJ2-4; 9 bases align to TRBD1. Germline CDR1 and CDR2: DFQATT and SNEGSKA (reference sequence). V trimming: 6 bases; J trimming: 8 bases; junction bases outside the gene matches: 2. The CDR3 totals 11 residues. The CDR3 nucleotides are TGCAGTGCCCGGACAGGGGACATTCAGTACTTC. Protein sequence: CSARTGDIQYF.

The rearrangement joins TRBV28 to TRBJ2-1; 11 bases agree with TRBD2. This CDR3 has 14 amino acids. Germline V gene sequence: CDR1 MDHEN, CDR2 SYDVKM. Trimming took 7 bases from V and 3 from J; bases not matched to a gene: 2. This chain's CDR3 is CASKGTSGYNEQFF. The CDR3, as DNA: TGTGCCAGCAAGGGGACTAGCGGCTACAATGAGCAGTTCTTC.

This chain uses TRBV29-1 with TRBJ2-7, with TRBD2 identical over 7 bases. V shed 2 bases, J shed 6 bases, and the junction held 7 bases outside the gene matches. CDR3 length: 13 amino acids. Germline CDR1 reads SQVTM; CDR2 reads ANQGSEA. The CDR3 sequence: CSVEIGGSGEQYF. The CDR3 DNA reads as TGCAGCGTTGAAATCGGGGGGTCTGGCGAGCAGTACTTC.

The CDR3 reads CASTRDPNYGYTF. CDR3 DNA: TGTGCCTCGACTAGGGACCCCAACTATGGCTACACCTTC. This sequence joins TRBV19 and TRBJ1-2, with D possibly being TRBD1 (5 bases). Trimming shortened V by 11 bases and J by 2 bases, and 15 bases separated the two germline ends. Germline lookup yields CDR1 LNHDA and CDR2 SQIVND (reference sequence). This CDR3 has 13 residues.

The CDR3 DNA reads TGTGCCAGCAGCCCCCGGACTAGCCCCTCCGGCAATGAGCAGTTCTTC. Its translation: CASSPRTSPSGNEQFF. The chain employs TRBV9 and TRBJ2-1, with 8 nucleotides matching TRBD2. After removal of 4 bases from V and 6 bases from J, the junction contained 12 bases not matched to a gene. The CDR3 sequence is 16 residues long. The V gene's germline CDR1 is SGDLS and CDR2 YYNGEE.

V gene TRBV5-1 combines with J gene TRBJ2-2; D remains ambiguous. The length of the CDR3 is 13 residues. CDR1 and CDR2 (germline): SGHRS, YFSETQ. The V gene lost 4 bases and the J gene lost 7 bases, with 11 bases spanning the gap. The DNA of the CDR3 is TGCGCCAGCAGCACGGAATCCGTCGGGGAGCTGTTTTTT. Translated: CASSTESVGELFF. Full variable domain (outside the CDR3, taken from reference TRBV5-1 and TRBJ2-2): KAGVTQTPRYLIKTRGQQVTLSCSPISGHRSVSWYQQTPGQGLQFLFEYFSETQRNKGNFPGRFSGRQFSNSRSEMNVSTLELGDSALYLCASSTESVGELFFGEGSRLTVL.

J is TRBJ2-7 and V is TRBV6-1; 7 bases fit TRBD1. CDR3 length: 14 amino acids. The junction had 6 bases not matched to a gene; V was cut back by 7 bases and J by 0 bases. Germline CDR1 MNHNS, CDR2 SASEGT. The CDR3 region has the DNA TGTGCCAGCATGAGGGGGCTTATCTCCTACGAGCAGTACTTC. Encoded protein: CASMRGLISYEQYF.

This sequence joins TRBV9 and TRBJ2-3, with 8 bases identical to TRBD2. Germline CDR1 SGDLS, CDR2 YYNGEE. After removal of 0 bases from V and 2 bases from J, the junction contained 2 bases not matched to a gene. The CDR3 loop spans 15 amino acids. The CDR3 bases are TGTGCCAGCAGCGTAGCGGGGGGGCTCACAGATACGCAGTATTTT. Its translation is CASSVAGGLTDTQYF.

The rearrangement uses TRBV9 and TRBJ1-1, with a possible D match to TRBD1 (6 bases). The CDR3 sequence is 15 residues long. The V and J ends lost 4 bases and 1 base respectively, with 14 bases between them. The germline V gene has CDR1 SGDLS and CDR2 YYNGEE. The CDR3 DNA is TGTGCCAGCAGCCGGGAGCCAGGGGCGAACACTGAAGCTTTCTTT. This gives the protein CASSREPGANTEAFF.